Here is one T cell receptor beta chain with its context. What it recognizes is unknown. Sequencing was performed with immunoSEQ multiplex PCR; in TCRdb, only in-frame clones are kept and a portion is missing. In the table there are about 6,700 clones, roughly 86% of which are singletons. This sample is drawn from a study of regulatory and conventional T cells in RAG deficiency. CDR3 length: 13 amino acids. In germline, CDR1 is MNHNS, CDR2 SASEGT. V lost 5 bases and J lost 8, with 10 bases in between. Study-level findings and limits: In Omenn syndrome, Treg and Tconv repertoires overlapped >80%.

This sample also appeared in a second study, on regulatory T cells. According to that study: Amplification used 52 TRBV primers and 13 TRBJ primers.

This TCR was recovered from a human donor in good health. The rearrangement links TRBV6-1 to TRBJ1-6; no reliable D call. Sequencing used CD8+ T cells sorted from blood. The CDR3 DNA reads TGTGCCAGCAGTTCCGAGAGTTATTCACCCCTCCACTTT. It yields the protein CASSSESYSPLHF.